Below are 30 T cell receptor beta chains sequenced from a single sample in a study of control samples from healthy donors and cancer patients. Clones were read by immunoSEQ multiplex PCR, and TCRdb kept only the in-frame ones, dropping some. The sample consists of 170,000 or so clones, 80% to 95% of them appearing once. Sequencing used blood. The receptor set was obtained from a woman between 35 and 50 years old in good health.

The chain is built from TRBV24-1 and TRBJ2-5; TRBD1 might be the D (6 bases). V was shortened by 3 bases and J by 5 bases, with 15 bases between the two germline ends. Germline V CDR1 and CDR2: KGHDR, SFDVKD. The CDR3 length is 15 residues. This CDR3 is CATSDPAQGGETQYF. CDR3 nucleotide sequence: TGTGCCACCAGTGATCCGGCACAGGGTGGTGAGACCCAGTACTTC.

This chain joins TRBV9 and TRBJ1-6, with D possibly matching TRBD1 (6 bases). The germline CDR1 and CDR2 sequences are SGDLS and YYNGEE. CDR3 size: 15 residues. The V and J ends lost 0 bases and 7 bases respectively, with 11 bases between them. CDR3 region: CASSVEDRRNSPLHF. The DNA of the CDR3 is TGTGCCAGCAGCGTAGAAGACAGGAGAAATTCACCCCTCCACTTT.

This chain links TRBV2 with TRBJ1-3; TRBD1 matches 8 bases. After removal of 8 bases from V and 1 base from J, the junction contained 13 bases not matched to a gene. The CDR3 runs 17 residues. CDR1 SNHLY and CDR2 FYNNEI come from the germline V gene. The CDR3 DNA sequence: TGTGCCAGCTCCCTCAGGACAGGGTATATTTCTGGAAACACCATATATTTT. Residues: CASSLRTGYISGNTIYF.

The chain is built from TRBV18 and TRBJ1-2; 9 bases match TRBD1. The CDR3 consists of 19 residues. Germline V gene lookup returns CDR1 KGHSH and CDR2 LQKENI. Losses at the gene ends were 3 bases for V and 5 bases for J; bases not matched to a gene: 19. For the CDR3, the DNA is TGTGCCAGCTCACCGGGACTGCCGGGACAGGGAATTCCAGGGTATGGCTACACCTTC. Encoded protein: CASSPGLPGQGIPGYGYTF.

This chain connects TRBV13 to TRBJ2-1; maybe TRBD2 (5 bases). This CDR3 region has 13 residues. The V end lost 3 bases, the J end lost 7 bases, and 10 bases lay between the germline ends. Per the germline V gene, CDR1 is PRHDT and CDR2 is FYEKMQ (reference sequence). Here the CDR3 DNA reads TGTGCCAGCAGCTTTCGCCGGGAAAATGAGCAGTTCTTC. This sequence encodes CASSFRRENEQFF.

The chain employs TRBV5-1 and TRBJ1-4; 8 bases line up with TRBD1. Trimming took 0 bases from V and 5 from J; bases not matched to a gene: 3. The V gene's germline CDR1 is SGHRS and CDR2 YFSETQ. The CDR3 spans 15 residues. The CDR3 nucleotides read TGCGCCAGCAGCTTGGGGCAGGGGGCAAATGAAAAACTGTTTTTT. Its translation: CASSLGQGANEKLFF.

The genes are TRBV21-1 and TRBJ1-2; the table's D call, TRBD1, has no DNA check behind it. TRBV21-1 corresponds to a pseudogene. The CDR3 is made up of 16 amino acids. Written as DNA, the CDR3 is TGTGCCAGCAGCAAAGTTTCCGGGACAGCGGCCTATGGCTACACCTTC. It specifies CASSKVSGTAAYGYTF.

The chain recombines TRBV7-9 with TRBJ1-5, with a tentative D call TRBD1 (6 bases). V dropped 4 bases and J dropped 2 bases, with 15 bases sitting between them. Germline CDR1 is SEHNR and CDR2 is FQNEAQ (reference sequence). This CDR3 contains 16 residues. CDR3 nucleotides: TGTGCCAGCAGCTCGACAGGATACGGGGGCAATCAGCCCCAGCATTTT. It is translated as CASSSTGYGGNQPQHF.

This clone was seen more than once but under ten times. This chain connects TRBV7-9 to TRBJ1-2; D ambiguous. The CDR3 has 14 residues. From germline, CDR1 is SEHNR and CDR2 FQNEAQ (reference sequence). The V gene lost 1 base and the J gene lost 3 bases, with 9 bases spanning the gap. The CDR3 spells CASSLGGWDYGYTF. The CDR3 DNA reads as TGTGCCAGCAGCTTAGGGGGTTGGGACTATGGCTACACCTTC.

The chain couples TRBV3-1 (or the pseudogene TRBV3-2) to TRBJ1-3; D is unresolved. Trimming removed 0 bases at V and 3 bases at J, with 12 bases between. The CDR3 consists of 16 residues. Germline V gene sequence: CDR1 LGHDT, CDR2 YNNKEL (reference sequence). DNA for the CDR3: TGTGCCAGCAGCCAAGATAACCTAGTCAATGGAAACACCATATATTTT. It is translated as CASSQDNLVNGNTIYF.

V gene TRBV5-1 combines with J gene TRBJ1-1; TRBD1 matches at 7 bases. The germline CDR1 and CDR2 sequences are SGHRS and YFSETQ. The CDR3 is 16 amino acids. After removal of 1 base from V and 1 base from J, the junction contained 7 bases not matched to a gene. CDR3: CASSLSRQGGNTEAFF. The CDR3 DNA follows: TGCGCCAGCAGCTTGTCGAGACAGGGCGGGAACACTGAAGCTTTCTTT.

This chain links TRBV6-1 with TRBJ2-1; no reliable D call. There are 11 residues in the CDR3. From germline, CDR1 is MNHNS and CDR2 SASEGT. V was cut by 2 bases and J by 5 bases, with 1 base left in between. The DNA of the CDR3 is TGTGCCAGCAGTGAAAACAATGAGCAGTTCTTC. Encoded protein: CASSENNEQFF.

V usage is TRBV2 and J usage is TRBJ2-1; D not resolved. Per germline, CDR1 SNHLY and CDR2 FYNNEI. Trimming removed 0 bases at V and 3 bases at J, with 3 bases between. The CDR3 has 13 amino acids. In DNA, the CDR3 is TGTGCCAGCAGTGAAGCTTTCTACAATGAGCAGTTCTTC. Its protein is CASSEAFYNEQFF.

This sequence joins TRBV4-1 and TRBJ2-1; either TRBD1 or TRBD2 may supply D (6 bases each). This CDR3 has 17 amino acids. Germline-derived CDR1 and CDR2 are MGHRA and YSYEKL. V lost 3 bases, J lost 3 bases, and 18 bases lay in between. DNA of the CDR3: TGCGCCAGCAGCCAGGAACCTAGCGAGGGGGTCTACAATGAGCAGTTCTTC. It specifies CASSQEPSEGVYNEQFF.

J is TRBJ2-5 and V is TRBV5-6, with D unresolved. V was clipped by 1 base and J by 1 base, with 5 bases between them. This CDR3 region has 13 residues. Germline CDR1 reads SGHDT; CDR2 reads YYEEEE. CDR3 protein: CASSLPLQETQYF. The CDR3 DNA reads TGTGCCAGCAGCTTGCCCCTCCAAGAGACCCAGTACTTC.

This rearrangement joins TRBV19 to TRBJ1-1; D gene unclear. Trimming took 0 bases from V and 6 from J, leaving 17 bases between them. Per germline, CDR1 LNHDA and CDR2 SQIVND (reference sequence). The CDR3 has 16 residues. The CDR3 is CASSIDFETRPAEAFF. The DNA for the CDR3 is TGTGCCAGTAGTATAGATTTTGAGACACGGCCGGCTGAAGCTTTCTTT.

The sample holds one count of this clone. The V call is TRBV19, the J call TRBJ1-2, with 7 nucleotides matching TRBD1. Per germline, CDR1 LNHDA and CDR2 SQIVND (reference sequence). The CDR3 covers 17 residues. Trimming at V came to 4 bases and at J to 3 bases, leaving 14 bases not matched to a gene. CDR3 sequence reads: CASSKGALLIRDYGYTF. The CDR3, as DNA: TGTGCCAGTAGTAAGGGGGCCCTACTCATAAGGGACTATGGCTACACCTTC.

V usage is TRBV7-8 and J usage is TRBJ2-7; 9 positions agree with TRBD1. Germline assignment: CDR1 SGHVS and CDR2 FQNEAQ. The CDR3 has 15 residues. After removal of 0 bases from V and 2 bases from J, the junction contained 2 bases not matched to a gene. In DNA, the CDR3 is TGTGCCAGCAGCTTAGCCGGGACAGGGCCCTACGAGCAGTACTTC. The encoded protein is CASSLAGTGPYEQYF.

V usage is TRBV29-1 and J usage is TRBJ2-5; D may be TRBD1 (5 bases). Trimming left V 0 bases short and J 5 bases short, with 13 bases between. This CDR3 has 14 residues. Germline CDR1 is SQVTM and CDR2 is ANQGSEA. The CDR3 DNA is TGCAGCGTTGAAGATTTAGGCCAGGGTGAGACCCAGTACTTC. Its translation is CSVEDLGQGETQYF.

The chain couples TRBV19 to TRBJ1-5; maybe TRBD1 (5 bases). V lost 8 bases to trimming and J lost 1 base, with 12 bases between them. This CDR3 comprises 14 residues. CDR1 LNHDA and CDR2 SQIVND come from the germline V gene (reference sequence). CDR3 in amino acids: CASQKGNSNQPQHF. CDR3 coding DNA: TGTGCCAGTCAAAAGGGGAACAGCAATCAGCCCCAGCATTTT. Drawing the rest from reference TRBV19 and TRBJ1-5, the complete variable domain is DGGITQSPKYLFRKEGQNVTLSCEQNLNHDAMYWYRQDPGQGLRLIYYSQIVNDFQKGDIAEGYSVSREKKESFPLTVTSAQKNPTAFYLCASQKGNSNQPQHFGDGTRLSIL.

The chain has TRBV11-3 and TRBJ1-1; 9 nucleotides line up with TRBD1. The CDR3 has 15 residues. The V gene's germline CDR1 is SGHNT and CDR2 YENEEA. The junction had 2 bases not matched to a gene; V was cut back by 3 bases and J by 0 bases. The CDR3 coding sequence is TGTGCCAGCAGCTTGGGACAGGGCATGAACACTGAAGCTTTCTTT. Its protein is CASSLGQGMNTEAFF.

This clone was counted once. This chain connects TRBV18 to TRBJ1-2, with TRBD1 as a possible D gene (5 bases). Trimming cost V 9 bases and J 3 bases, with 14 bases left between them. Germline values: CDR1 KGHSH, CDR2 LQKENI. This CDR3 spans 13 amino acids. This chain's CDR3 is CASAGGPDYGYTF. The CDR3 DNA reads as TGTGCCAGTGCCGGGGGACCTGACTATGGCTACACCTTC.

This clone has only a few counts. The chain links TRBV15 to TRBJ1-3; D might be TRBD1 (5 bases). From germline, CDR1 is LNHNV and CDR2 YYDKDF (reference sequence). The CDR3 runs to 15 residues. V was cut by 3 bases and J by 0 bases, with 9 bases left in between. In DNA form, the CDR3 reads TGTGCCACCAGCAGGACAGCGATCTCTGGAAACACCATATATTTT. Translated: CATSRTAISGNTIYF.

This clone was recorded only once. This chain connects TRBV7-9 to TRBJ2-2; D possibly corresponds to TRBD2 (6 bases). Germline V gives CDR1 SEHNR, CDR2 FQNEAQ (reference sequence). The CDR3 is made up of 14 amino acids. V shed 8 bases and J shed 5 bases, with 15 bases lying between them. CDR3 amino acids: CASGGGLLTGELFF. The CDR3 bases are TGTGCCAGCGGTGGAGGGCTTCTAACCGGGGAGCTGTTTTTT.

This chain joins TRBV18 and TRBJ2-1, with 7 bases matching TRBD2. Looked up from germline, CDR1 is KGHSH and CDR2 is LQKENI. The trim removed 1 base at V and 8 bases at J, leaving 5 bases unmatched. The CDR3 has 14 amino acids. This CDR3 is CASSPQRLADEQFF. The CDR3 DNA follows: TGTGCCAGCTCACCACAGAGACTAGCAGATGAGCAGTTCTTC.

The CDR3 loop reads CASSPGWTAEAFF. In nucleotides, the CDR3 is TGTGCCAGCAGCCCGGGATGGACGGCTGAAGCTTTCTTT. The chain has TRBV6-6 and TRBJ1-1; no definite D call. The CDR3 runs to 13 residues. Germline V CDR1 and CDR2: MNHNY, SVGAGI (reference sequence). V was pared by 6 bases and J by 6 bases, with 14 bases between.

The J gene is TRBJ2-1, the V gene TRBV7-2; 11 bases line up with TRBD2. V shed 5 bases, J shed 5 bases, and the junction held 5 bases outside the gene matches. The CDR3 has 15 amino acids. Germline V gives CDR1 SGHTA, CDR2 FQGNSA. CDR3 DNA sequence: TGTGCCAGCAGCACACCGGGACTAGCGGACAATGAGCAGTTCTTC. Its protein is CASSTPGLADNEQFF.

This clone was seen only once. V is TRBV11-3 and J is TRBJ1-1; a possible D gene is TRBD1 (6 bases). The CDR3 is 14 residues long. Trimming removed 5 bases from V and 4 bases from J, with 14 bases in between. Germline V gene data show CDR1 as SGHNT and CDR2 as YENEEA. CDR3 sequence reads: CASSAGDSSTEAFF. Written as DNA, the CDR3 is TGTGCCAGCAGCGCAGGGGACTCCAGCACTGAAGCTTTCTTT.

The V and J genes are TRBV5-4 and TRBJ2-3; 13 nucleotides agree with TRBD2. After removal of 4 bases from V and 5 bases from J, the junction contained 4 bases not matched to a gene. CDR3 length equals 15 residues. Looked up from germline, CDR1 is SGHNT and CDR2 is YYREEE (reference sequence). CDR3 in DNA: TGTGCCAGCAGCACTAGCGGGGGGGCCAGAGATACGCAGTATTTT. Translating gives CASSTSGGARDTQYF.

The CDR3 sequence: CASSRRAYNEQFF. CDR3 nucleotide sequence: TGTGCCAGCAGTAGAAGGGCCTACAATGAGCAGTTCTTC. The J gene is TRBJ2-1, the V gene TRBV6-5, with D hard to call. Looked up from germline, CDR1 is MNHEY and CDR2 is SVGAGI. The CDR3 contains 13 residues. V lost 5 bases to trimming and J lost 2 bases, with 7 bases between them.